This T cell receptor beta chain comes out of a study of blood T cell repertoires in COVID-19. The method was immunoSEQ multiplex PCR; TCRdb's version includes in-frame clones alone and lacks a portion of them. This sample has 210,000 or so clones, with 75% to 90% found just once. Germline V gives CDR1 MGHRA, CDR2 YSYEKL. The ends lost 1 base at V and 0 bases at J; junction bases unmatched: 12. There are 18 residues in the CDR3. The V and J genes are TRBV4-1 and TRBJ2-7; 7 positions match TRBD2. The TCR comes from a woman aged 25 to 39 who had been exposed to COVID-19. Sequenced sample: PBMCs or T cells enriched from blood (not recorded which). DNA for the CDR3: TGCGCCAGCAGCCAAGGGGGGGGTGGCGGAGACCTCTCCTACGAGCAGTACTTC. This sequence encodes CASSQGGGGGDLSYEQYF.